Below, 16 T cell receptor beta chains from the same sample are listed, as sequenced in a study of blood T cells in healthy people across ages. Alongside a J-beta primer mix, a sample-barcoded 5' primer served in a second PCR lasting roughly 7 to 12 cycles. TCRdb re-called the 5' RACE reads with MiXCR, one entry per CDR3 protein. The table has about 1,400,000 distinct CDR3 sequences, around 39% seen once. The source material was blood. These receptors were obtained from a woman between 18 and 30 years old in good health.

The J gene is TRBJ2-1, the V gene TRBV9; the D is unclear. The J call may not be correct, given that the DNA end is closer to TRBJ2-7. Germline V gene sequence: CDR1 SGDLS, CDR2 YYNGEE. The CDR3 is made up of 15 amino acids. Here the CDR3 DNA reads TGTGCCAGCAGCGTAGACGGCAGCTCCTACAATGAGCAGTACTTC. Amino acids: CASSVDGSSYNEQYF.

The table lists this clonotype with a few counts. This chain connects TRBV5-1 to TRBJ2-1; D is unresolved. V gave up 1 base and J gave up 4 bases, with 12 bases separating them. The CDR3 covers 15 residues. The germline V gene has CDR1 SGHRS and CDR2 YFSETQ. The CDR3 DNA reads as TGCGCCAGCAGCTTGAGACTGAGTGGGTACAATGAGCAGTTCTTC. It translates to CASSLRLSGYNEQFF.

This clonotype was recorded only once. The genes are TRBV20-1 and TRBJ2-7; D uncertain. The CDR3 totals 13 residues. CDR1 is DFQATT, CDR2 SNEGSKA, per germline (reference sequence). The V and J ends lost 1 base and 6 bases respectively, with 13 bases between them. In nucleotides, the CDR3 is TGCAGTGCTAGAGGAAGGCTATCTAGCGAGCAGTACTTC. Its translation is CSARGRLSSEQYF.

This clonotype showed up just a few times. The gene calls are TRBV2 and TRBJ2-7; 9 bases match TRBD2. The CDR3 runs 17 residues. Germline assignment: CDR1 SNHLY and CDR2 FYNNEI. V shed 1 base and J 2 bases; nucleotides not matched to a gene: 9. The CDR3 nucleotides are TGTGCCAGCAGTGAAGAACTACTAGCGGGCCAAACCTACGAGCAGTACTTC. It yields the protein CASSEELLAGQTYEQYF.

The V call is TRBV12-3 or TRBV12-4, the J call TRBJ2-1, with a tentative D call TRBD1 (7 bases). Trimming cost V 2 bases and J 9 bases, with 11 bases left between them. The CDR3 is 13 residues long. Here the CDR3 DNA reads TGTGCCAGCAGTTTATCTCAGGGGGGTGAGCAGTTCTTC. Amino acids: CASSLSQGGEQFF.

The chain carries TRBV10-3 and TRBJ2-3; TRBD1 is a possible D gene (5 bases). The V and J ends lost 10 bases and 1 base respectively, with 15 bases between them. The CDR3 sequence is 14 residues long. Germline CDR1 and CDR2: ENHRY and SYGVKD. The CDR3: CATRPGLGTDTQYF. DNA for the CDR3: TGTGCCACCCGCCCAGGGCTGGGCACAGATACGCAGTATTTT.

This clonotype was observed a handful of times. The chain is built from TRBV10-3 and TRBJ2-5; weak D call: TRBD2 (6 bases). Trimming took off 6 bases at V and 11 bases at J, with 22 bases between the two ends. CDR1 is ENHRY and CDR2 is SYGVKD in the germline V gene. The CDR3 runs 14 residues. CDR3 nucleotide sequence: TGTGCCATCAGGGTGGGTAGCGGAGGGAATGAGCAGTACTTC. This translates into CAIRVGSGGNEQYF.

This clonotype has just a few counts. The chain links TRBV28 to TRBJ1-5; no clear D gene. The V gene lost 5 bases and the J gene lost 15 bases, with 23 bases spanning the gap. Germline V gene data show CDR1 as MDHEN and CDR2 as SYDVKM. The CDR3 runs to 14 residues. This CDR3 is CASSPINPPWAGHF. CDR3 sequence (DNA): TGTGCCAGCAGTCCAATTAACCCCCCCTGGGCGGGGCATTTT.

This chain connects TRBV12-3 or TRBV12-4 to TRBJ2-7, with a tentative D call TRBD1 (5 bases). The J call may be incorrect, as the DNA end agrees better with TRBJ2-5. The CDR3 totals 15 residues. In DNA, the CDR3 is TGTGCCAGCAGTTTAAAGCAGGGCTTATCCGAGACCCAGTACTTC. It specifies CASSLKQGLSETQYF.

In DNA, the CDR3 is TGTGCCATCAGTGAGTCACAGGGGGGCACTAATGAAAAACTGTTTTTT. This gives the protein CAISESQGGTNEKLFF. This chain connects TRBV10-3 to TRBJ1-4; 8 nucleotides align to TRBD1. The CDR3 consists of 16 residues. Germline CDR1 reads ENHRY; CDR2 reads SYGVKD. V dropped 0 bases and J dropped 2; count of bases not matched to a gene: 2.

This chain joins TRBV20-1 and TRBJ1-6; D call uncertain. The germline CDR1 and CDR2 sequences are DFQATT and SNEGSKA (reference sequence). The CDR3 has 13 residues. V lost 3 bases and J 6 bases, leaving 9 bases between the germline ends. As DNA, the CDR3 is TGCAGTGCTAGCCCCTCCCCTAATTCACCCCTCCACTTT. This encodes CSASPSPNSPLHF.

This clonotype was observed a few times. V usage is TRBV20-1 and J usage is TRBJ2-3; D uncertain. This CDR3 has 17 amino acids. Looked up from germline, CDR1 is DFQATT and CDR2 is SNEGSKA (reference sequence). Trimming stripped 5 bases from V and 2 bases from J, with 23 bases between. This chain's CDR3 is CSAGTDGSEIFTDTQYF. The CDR3 DNA reads TGCAGTGCTGGAACGGACGGTTCCGAAATCTTCACAGATACGCAGTATTTT.

The J gene is TRBJ2-1, the V gene TRBV27; tentatively, D is TRBD2 (5 bases). From germline, CDR1 is MNHEY and CDR2 SMNVEV (reference sequence). The CDR3 contains 14 residues. V gave up 5 bases and J gave up 6 bases, with 14 bases separating them. CDR3 nucleotides: TGTGCCAGCAGTGTAGAGGGAGCGGTCAATGAGCAGTTCTTC. It is translated as CASSVEGAVNEQFF.

This clonotype was seen repeatedly, ten times or more. The rearrangement joins TRBV3-1 to TRBJ2-1; 9 positions agree with TRBD2. J gave up 8 bases and V 1 base, and 6 bases lay outside the gene matches. Per germline, CDR1 LGHDT and CDR2 YNNKEL (reference sequence). The CDR3 runs 15 residues. CDR3: CASSQGGLAVDEQFF. The CDR3 DNA reads as TGTGCCAGCAGCCAAGGGGGACTAGCCGTCGATGAGCAGTTCTTC.

This clonotype was found a few times. The rearrangement joins TRBV3-1 to TRBJ2-7, with 10 bases identical to TRBD2. V lost 0 bases and J lost 6; bases outside the gene matches: 5. The CDR3 covers 15 residues. Germline-derived CDR1 and CDR2 are LGHDT and YNNKEL (reference sequence). The CDR3 region is CASSQDLAGGLEQYF. The CDR3 DNA sequence: TGTGCCAGCAGCCAAGACTTAGCGGGGGGCCTCGAGCAGTACTTC.

This clonotype appeared a few times. The chain joins TRBV4-1 to TRBJ1-2; D remains ambiguous. Trimming pared 0 bases from V and 2 bases from J, leaving 10 bases between. Germline CDR1 MGHRA, CDR2 YSYEKL. This CDR3 contains 15 residues. In nucleotides, the CDR3 is TGCGCCAGCAGCCAAGAGGTAACGACGAACTATGGCTACACCTTC. Protein: CASSQEVTTNYGYTF.